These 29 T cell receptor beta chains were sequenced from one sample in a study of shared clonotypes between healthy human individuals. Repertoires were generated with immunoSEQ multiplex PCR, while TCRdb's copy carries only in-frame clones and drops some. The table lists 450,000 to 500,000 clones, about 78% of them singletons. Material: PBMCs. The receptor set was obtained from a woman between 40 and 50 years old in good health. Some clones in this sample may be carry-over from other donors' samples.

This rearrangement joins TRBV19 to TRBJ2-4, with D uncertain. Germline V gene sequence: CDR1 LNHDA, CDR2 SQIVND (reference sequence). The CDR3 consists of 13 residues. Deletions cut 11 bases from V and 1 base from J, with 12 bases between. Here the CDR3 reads CAVGPLAKNIQYF. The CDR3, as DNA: TGTGCCGTCGGCCCCTTGGCCAAAAACATTCAGTACTTC.

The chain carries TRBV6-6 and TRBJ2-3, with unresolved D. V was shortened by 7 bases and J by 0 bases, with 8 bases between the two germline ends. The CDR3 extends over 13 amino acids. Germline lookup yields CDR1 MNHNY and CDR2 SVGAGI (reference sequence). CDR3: CASTQTSTDTQYF. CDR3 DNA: TGTGCCAGCACGCAAACTAGCACAGATACGCAGTATTTT.

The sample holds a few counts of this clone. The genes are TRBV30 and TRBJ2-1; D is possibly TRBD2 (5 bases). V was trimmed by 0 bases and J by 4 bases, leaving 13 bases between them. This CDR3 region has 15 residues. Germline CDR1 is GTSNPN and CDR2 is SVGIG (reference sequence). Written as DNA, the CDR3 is TGTGCCTGGAGTGTAAGCCTAGCCGATTACAATGAGCAGTTCTTC. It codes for CAWSVSLADYNEQFF.

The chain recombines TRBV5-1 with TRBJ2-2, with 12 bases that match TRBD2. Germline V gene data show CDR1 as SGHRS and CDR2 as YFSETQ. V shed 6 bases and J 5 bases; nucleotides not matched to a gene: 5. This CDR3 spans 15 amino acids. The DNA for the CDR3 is TGCGCCAGCATTCGGACTAGCGGGAAGACCGGGGAGCTGTTTTTT. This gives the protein CASIRTSGKTGELFF.

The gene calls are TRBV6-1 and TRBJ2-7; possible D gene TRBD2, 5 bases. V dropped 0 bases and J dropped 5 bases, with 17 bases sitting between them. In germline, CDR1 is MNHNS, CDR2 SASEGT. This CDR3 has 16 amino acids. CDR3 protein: CASSEADAGLGDEQYF. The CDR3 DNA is TGTGCCAGCAGTGAAGCCGATGCGGGTCTTGGTGACGAGCAGTACTTC.

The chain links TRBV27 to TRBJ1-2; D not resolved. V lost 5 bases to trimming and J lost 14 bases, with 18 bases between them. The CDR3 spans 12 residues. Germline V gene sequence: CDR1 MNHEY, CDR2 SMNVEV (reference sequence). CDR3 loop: CASSPIGRRETF. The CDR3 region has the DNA TGTGCCAGCAGTCCTATCGGTCGCCGGGAAACCTTC.

CDR3 protein: CASSPRLAGAPNEQFF. In DNA form, the CDR3 reads TGCGCCAGCAGCCCCCGTCTAGCGGGAGCGCCCAATGAGCAGTTCTTC. The gene calls are TRBV5-1 and TRBJ2-1; 10 nucleotides align to TRBD2. V lost 4 bases to trimming and J lost 6 bases; unmatched junction nucleotides: 10. This CDR3 comprises 16 residues. Germline V gives CDR1 SGHRS, CDR2 YFSETQ.

CDR3 DNA sequence: TGTGCCAGCAGCGGGACTAGCGGGAGGTCCTACGAGCAGTACTTC. It encodes CASSGTSGRSYEQYF. The chain joins TRBV5-6 to TRBJ2-7, with 15 bases identical to TRBD2. Trimming at V came to 4 bases and at J to 1 base, leaving 0 bases not matched to a gene. The germline V gene encodes CDR1 SGHDT and CDR2 YYEEEE. The CDR3 contains 15 residues.

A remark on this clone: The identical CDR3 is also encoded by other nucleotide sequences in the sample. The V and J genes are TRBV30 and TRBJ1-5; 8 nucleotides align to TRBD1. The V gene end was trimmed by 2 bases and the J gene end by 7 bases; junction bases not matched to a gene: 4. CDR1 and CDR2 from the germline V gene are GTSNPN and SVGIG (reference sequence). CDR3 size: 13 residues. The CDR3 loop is CAWSPGGGQPQHF. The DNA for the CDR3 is TGTGCCTGGAGTCCAGGGGGCGGGCAGCCCCAGCATTTT.

CDR3 DNA: TGCGCCAGCAGCCCTGGACAGGGGGTCCCCACTGAAGCTTTCTTT. It is translated as CASSPGQGVPTEAFF. J is TRBJ1-1 and V is TRBV5-1; TRBD1 agrees at 10 bases. The CDR3 is 15 amino acids. Germline V gene sequence: CDR1 SGHRS, CDR2 YFSETQ. With 4 bases clipped from V and 4 bases from J, the junction kept 7 bases outside the gene matches. Using reference TRBV5-1 and TRBJ1-1 for the parts outside the CDR3, the full variable domain is KAGVTQTPRYLIKTRGQQVTLSCSPISGHRSVSWYQQTPGQGLQFLFEYFSETQRNKGNFPGRFSGRQFSNSRSEMNVSTLELGDSALYLCASSPGQGVPTEAFFGQGTRLTVV.

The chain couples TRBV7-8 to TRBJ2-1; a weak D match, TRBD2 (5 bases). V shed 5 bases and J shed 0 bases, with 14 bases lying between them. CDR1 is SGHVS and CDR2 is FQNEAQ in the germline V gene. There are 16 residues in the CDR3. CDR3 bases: TGTGCCAGCAGCCCGGGAATTACCAGCTCCTACAATGAGCAGTTCTTC. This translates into CASSPGITSSYNEQFF.

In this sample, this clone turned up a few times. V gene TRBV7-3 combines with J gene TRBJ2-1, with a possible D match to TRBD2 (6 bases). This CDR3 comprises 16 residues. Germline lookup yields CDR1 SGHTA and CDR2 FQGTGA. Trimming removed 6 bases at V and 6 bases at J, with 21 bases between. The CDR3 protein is CASSFSGSLVANEQFF. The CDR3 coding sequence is TGTGCCAGCAGTTTTTCCGGGAGCCTAGTTGCCAATGAGCAGTTCTTC.

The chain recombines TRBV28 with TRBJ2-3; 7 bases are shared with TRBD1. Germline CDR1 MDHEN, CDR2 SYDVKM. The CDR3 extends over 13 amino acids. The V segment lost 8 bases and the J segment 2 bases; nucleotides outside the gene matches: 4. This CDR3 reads CASGTDLTDTQYF. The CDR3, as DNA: TGTGCCAGCGGGACAGACCTCACAGATACGCAGTATTTT.

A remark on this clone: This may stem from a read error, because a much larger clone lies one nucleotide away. For the CDR3, the DNA is TGTGCCAGCAGCCGGACTAGCGGGACCACAGATACGCAGTATTTT. Its protein product is CASSRTSGTTDTQYF. This chain links TRBV9 with TRBJ2-3; 12 bases are a match to TRBD2. CDR1 is SGDLS and CDR2 is YYNGEE in the germline V gene. The CDR3 is 15 residues long. V was clipped by 4 bases and J by 2 bases; unmatched bases: 2. Full variable domain (rest looked up from reference TRBV9 and TRBJ2-3): DSGVTQTPKHLITATGQRVTLRCSPRSGDLSVYWYQQSLDQGLQFLIQYYNGEERAKGNILERFSAQQFPDLHSELNLSSLELGDSALYFCASSRTSGTTDTQYFGPGTRLTVL.

The CDR3 region has the DNA TGTGCCTGGAGTGTTGGGGACCGGACGCGGCCCCAGCATTTT. Protein sequence: CAWSVGDRTRPQHF. The chain has TRBV30 and TRBJ1-5; possible D gene TRBD1, 5 bases. The CDR3 runs to 14 residues. Trimming shortened V by 0 bases and J by 9 bases, and 15 bases separated the two germline ends. Germline CDR1 reads GTSNPN; CDR2 reads SVGIG (reference sequence).

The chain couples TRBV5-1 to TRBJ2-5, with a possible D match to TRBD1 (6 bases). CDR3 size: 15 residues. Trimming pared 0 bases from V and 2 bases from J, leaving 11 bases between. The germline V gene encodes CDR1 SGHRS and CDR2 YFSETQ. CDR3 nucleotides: TGCGCCAGCAGCTTGGTTGGACAGCAACAAGAGACCCAGTACTTC. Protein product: CASSLVGQQQETQYF. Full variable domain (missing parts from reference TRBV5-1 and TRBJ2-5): KAGVTQTPRYLIKTRGQQVTLSCSPISGHRSVSWYQQTPGQGLQFLFEYFSETQRNKGNFPGRFSGRQFSNSRSEMNVSTLELGDSALYLCASSLVGQQQETQYFGPGTRLLVL.

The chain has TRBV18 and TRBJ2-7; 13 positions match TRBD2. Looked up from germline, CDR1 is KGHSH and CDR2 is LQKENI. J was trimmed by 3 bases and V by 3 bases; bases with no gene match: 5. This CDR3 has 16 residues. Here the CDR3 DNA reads TGTGCCAGCTCACCGGGACTAGCGGGGTTTGGCTACGAGCAGTACTTC. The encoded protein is CASSPGLAGFGYEQYF. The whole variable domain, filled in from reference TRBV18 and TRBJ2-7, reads NAGVMQNPRHLVRRRGQEARLRCSPMKGHSHVYWYRQLPEEGLKFMVYLQKENIIDESGMPKERFSAEFPKEGPSILRIQQVVRGDSAAYFCASSPGLAGFGYEQYFGPGTRLTVT.

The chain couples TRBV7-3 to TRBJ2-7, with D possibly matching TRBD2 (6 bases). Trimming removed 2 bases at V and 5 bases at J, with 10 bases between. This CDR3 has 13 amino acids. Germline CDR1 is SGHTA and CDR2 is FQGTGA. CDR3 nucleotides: TGTGCCAGCAGCTTAGGGACTTCCCACGAGCAGTACTTC. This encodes CASSLGTSHEQYF.

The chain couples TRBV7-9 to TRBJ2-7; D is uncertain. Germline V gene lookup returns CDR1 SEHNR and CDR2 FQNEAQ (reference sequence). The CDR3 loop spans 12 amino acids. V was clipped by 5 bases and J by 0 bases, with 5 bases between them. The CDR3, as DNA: TGTGCCAGCAGCCGGAGCTCCTACGAGCAGTACTTC. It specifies CASSRSSYEQYF.

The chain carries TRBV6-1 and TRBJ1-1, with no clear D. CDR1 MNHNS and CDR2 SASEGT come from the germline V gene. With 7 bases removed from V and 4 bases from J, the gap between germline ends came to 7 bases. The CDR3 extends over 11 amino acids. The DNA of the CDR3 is TGTGCCAGCACACATGGCACTGAAGCTTTCTTT. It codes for CASTHGTEAFF.

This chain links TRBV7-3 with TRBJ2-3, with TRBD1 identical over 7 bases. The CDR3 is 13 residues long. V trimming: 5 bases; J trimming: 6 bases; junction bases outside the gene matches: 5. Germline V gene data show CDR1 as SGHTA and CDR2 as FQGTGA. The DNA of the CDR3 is TGTGCCAGCAGCCAACGACAGGGCGATACGCAGTATTTT. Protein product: CASSQRQGDTQYF.

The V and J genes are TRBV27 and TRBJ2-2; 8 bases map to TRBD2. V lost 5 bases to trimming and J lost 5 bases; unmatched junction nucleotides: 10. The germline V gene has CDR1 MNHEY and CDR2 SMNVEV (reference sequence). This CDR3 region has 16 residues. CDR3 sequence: CASSKLAVSPTGELFF. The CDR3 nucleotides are TGTGCCAGCAGTAAACTAGCGGTCTCACCGACCGGGGAGCTGTTTTTT.

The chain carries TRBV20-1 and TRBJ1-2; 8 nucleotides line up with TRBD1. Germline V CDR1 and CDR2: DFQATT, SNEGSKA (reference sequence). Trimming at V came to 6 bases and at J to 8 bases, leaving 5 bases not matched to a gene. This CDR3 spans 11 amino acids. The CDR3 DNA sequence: TGCAGTGCGACGGACAGGGTAGGCTACACCTTC. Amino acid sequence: CSATDRVGYTF.

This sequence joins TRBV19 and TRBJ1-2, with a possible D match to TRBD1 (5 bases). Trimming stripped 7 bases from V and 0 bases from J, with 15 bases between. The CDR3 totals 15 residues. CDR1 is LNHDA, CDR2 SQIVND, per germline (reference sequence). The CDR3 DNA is TGTGCCAGTAACCCACGGGGCGAAGCTAACTATGGCTACACCTTC. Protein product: CASNPRGEANYGYTF.

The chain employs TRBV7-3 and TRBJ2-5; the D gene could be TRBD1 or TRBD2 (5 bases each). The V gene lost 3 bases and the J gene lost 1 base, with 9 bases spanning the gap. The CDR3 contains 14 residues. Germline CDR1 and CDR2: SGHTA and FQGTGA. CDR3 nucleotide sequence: TGTGCCAGCAGCTTCTTCGGGGCCCAAGAGACCCAGTACTTC. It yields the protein CASSFFGAQETQYF.

CDR3 sequence: CASSPGGNTGELFF. The DNA for the CDR3 is TGTGCCAGCAGCCCTGGGGGTAACACCGGGGAGCTGTTTTTT. V is TRBV11-3 and J is TRBJ2-2, with D tentatively TRBD1 or TRBD2 (5 bases each). The germline CDR1 and CDR2 sequences are SGHNT and YENEEA. The V gene lost 5 bases and the J gene lost 2 bases, with 9 bases spanning the gap. The CDR3 is 14 amino acids. The full variable domain, completed using reference TRBV11-3 and TRBJ2-2, is EAGVVQSPRYKIIEKKQPVAFWCNPISGHNTLYWYLQNLGQGPELLIRYENEEAVDDSQLPKDRFSAERLKGVDSTLKIQPAELGDSAVYLCASSPGGNTGELFFGEGSRLTVL.

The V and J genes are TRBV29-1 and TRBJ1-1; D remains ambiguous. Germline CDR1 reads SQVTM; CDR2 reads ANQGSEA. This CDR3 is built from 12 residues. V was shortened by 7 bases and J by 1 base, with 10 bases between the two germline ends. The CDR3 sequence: CSAGTSNTEAFF. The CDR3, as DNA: TGCAGCGCCGGCACCTCGAACACTGAAGCTTTCTTT. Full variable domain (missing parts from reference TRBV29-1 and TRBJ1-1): SAVISQKPSRDICQRGTSLTIQCQVDSQVTMMFWYRQQPGQSLTLIATANQGSEATYESGFVIDKFPISRPNLTFSTLTVSNMSPEDSSIYLCSAGTSNTEAFFGQGTRLTVV.

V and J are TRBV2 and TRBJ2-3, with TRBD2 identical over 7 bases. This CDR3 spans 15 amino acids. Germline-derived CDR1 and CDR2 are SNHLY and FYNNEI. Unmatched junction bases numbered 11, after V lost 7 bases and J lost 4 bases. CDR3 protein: CASTSRTSMADTQYF. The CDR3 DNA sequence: TGTGCCAGCACCTCAAGGACTAGTATGGCAGATACGCAGTATTTT. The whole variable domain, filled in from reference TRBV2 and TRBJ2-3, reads EPEVTQTPSHQVTQMGQEVILRCVPISNHLYFYWYRQILGQKVEFLVSFYNNEISEKSEIFDDQFSVERPDGSNFTLKIRSTKLEDSAMYFCASTSRTSMADTQYFGPGTRLTVL.

Here the CDR3 DNA reads TGTGCCAGCTCCCGGGCCATATCGGAGACCCAGTACTTC. This codes for CASSRAISETQYF. V and J are TRBV18 and TRBJ2-5, with D unclear. The germline V gene has CDR1 KGHSH and CDR2 LQKENI. This CDR3 contains 13 residues. Trimming shortened V by 6 bases and J by 5 bases, and 13 bases separated the two germline ends.